This TCR beta chain was identified in a study of tumor and adjacent non-tumor tissue in lung cancer. The library came from three nested PCR rounds adapted from ARM-PCR protocols. A single record per CDR3 protein comes from TCRdb applying MiXCR to the multiplex PCR reads. The sample gives roughly 75,000 distinct CDR3 sequences, 80% to 90% of which show up once; about half is in the top ten. RNA was extracted from bulk tissue without any cell sorting. More than 3 cm separated this lung sample from the edge of the tumor. The length of the CDR3 is 15 residues. In germline, CDR1 is DFQATT, CDR2 SNEGSKA (reference sequence). Comment on this clonotype: Sequence at one end of the junction differs from germline and may be a read error.

The sequenced material came from distant non-tumor lung tissue. The chain is built from TRBV20-1 and TRBJ2-1; 8 bases fit TRBD2. This sequence originates from a man between 60 and 75 years old with non-small cell lung cancer. In DNA, the CDR3 is TGCAGTGCTAGAGATCGGCTAGCGGGTTTTAATGAGCAGTTATTC. Amino acid sequence: CSARDRLAGFNEQLF.